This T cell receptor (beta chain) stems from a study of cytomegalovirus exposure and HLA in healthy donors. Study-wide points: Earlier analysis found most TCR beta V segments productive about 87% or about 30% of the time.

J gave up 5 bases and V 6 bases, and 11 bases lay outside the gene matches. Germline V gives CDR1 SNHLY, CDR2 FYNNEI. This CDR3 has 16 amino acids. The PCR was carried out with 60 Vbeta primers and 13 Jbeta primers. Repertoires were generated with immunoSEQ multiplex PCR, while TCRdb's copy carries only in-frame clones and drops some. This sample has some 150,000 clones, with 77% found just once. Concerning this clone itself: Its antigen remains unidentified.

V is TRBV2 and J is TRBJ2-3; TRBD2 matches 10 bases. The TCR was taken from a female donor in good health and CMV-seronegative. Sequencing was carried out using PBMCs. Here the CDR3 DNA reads TGTGCCAGCAGCGCCGTGAAGCGGGGGGGAATAGATACGCAGTATTTT. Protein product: CASSAVKRGGIDTQYF.